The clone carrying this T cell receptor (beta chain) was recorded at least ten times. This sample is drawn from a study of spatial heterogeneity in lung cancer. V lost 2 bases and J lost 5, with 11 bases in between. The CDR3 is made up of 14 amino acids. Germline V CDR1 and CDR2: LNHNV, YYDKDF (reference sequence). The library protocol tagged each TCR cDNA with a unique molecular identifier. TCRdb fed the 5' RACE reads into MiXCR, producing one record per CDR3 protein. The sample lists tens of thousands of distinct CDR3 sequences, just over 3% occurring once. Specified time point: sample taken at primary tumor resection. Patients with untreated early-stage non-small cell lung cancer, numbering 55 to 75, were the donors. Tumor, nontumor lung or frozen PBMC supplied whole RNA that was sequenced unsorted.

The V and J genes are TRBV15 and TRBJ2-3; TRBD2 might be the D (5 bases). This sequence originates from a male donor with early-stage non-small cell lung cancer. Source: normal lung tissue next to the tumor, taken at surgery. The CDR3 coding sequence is TGTGCCACCAGCAGATTGGCGGGTATAGATACGCAGTATTTT. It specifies CATSRLAGIDTQYF.